These 25 T cell receptor beta chains share one sample of origin, sequenced in a study of shared clonotypes between healthy human individuals. Clones were read by immunoSEQ multiplex PCR, and TCRdb kept only the in-frame ones, dropping some. The sample has 2 million to 2.5 million clones, 85% to 95% seen once. The naive CD8 subset, CD45RO-negative cells positively selected for CCR7, excluded terminally differentiated effector memory CD45RA+ cells. Sequenced: naive CD8+ T cells sorted from blood. These receptors were obtained from a man aged 18 to 29 in good health.

The chain joins TRBV13 to TRBJ2-2; D gene uncertain. V lost 0 bases to trimming and J lost 2 bases, with 7 bases between them. The CDR3 covers 15 residues. Germline values: CDR1 PRHDT, CDR2 FYEKMQ (reference sequence). The DNA for the CDR3 is TGTGCCAGCAGCTTAGGGGCCACTAACACCGGGGAGCTGTTTTTT. It yields the protein CASSLGATNTGELFF. The entire variable domain, with the rest obtained from reference TRBV13 and TRBJ2-2, is as follows: AAGVIQSPRHLIKEKRETATLKCYPIPRHDTVYWYQQGPGQDPQFLISFYEKMQSDKGSIPDRFSAQQFSDYHSELNMSSLELGDSALYFCASSLGATNTGELFFGEGSRLTVL.

This chain links TRBV4-3 with TRBJ2-7, with D perhaps TRBD1 or TRBD2 (5 bases each). Trimming took off 0 bases at V and 2 bases at J, with 11 bases between the two ends. The germline V gene has CDR1 LGHNA and CDR2 YSLEER. CDR3 length: 15 residues. This CDR3 is CASSQDGGPTYEQYF. Here the CDR3 DNA reads TGCGCCAGCAGCCAAGATGGGGGTCCGACCTACGAGCAGTACTTC.

This clone was found once. The rearrangement joins TRBV10-1 to TRBJ2-3; D is unresolved. This CDR3 has 14 amino acids. V was shortened by 0 bases and J by 4 bases, with 8 bases between the two germline ends. Per the germline V gene, CDR1 is WNHNN and CDR2 is SYGVQD (reference sequence). The CDR3 loop reads CASSESFISDTQYF. The CDR3 DNA follows: TGCGCCAGCAGTGAGTCCTTCATATCAGATACGCAGTATTTT.

V usage is TRBV27 and J usage is TRBJ2-2, with D hard to call. Germline CDR1 MNHEY, CDR2 SMNVEV (reference sequence). This CDR3 contains 14 residues. V lost 5 bases and J lost 2, with 9 bases in between. CDR3 region: CASSRQSNTGELFF. As DNA, the CDR3 is TGTGCCAGCAGTAGGCAGAGTAACACCGGGGAGCTGTTTTTT.

This clone is a singleton in its sample. This chain uses TRBV21-1 with TRBJ2-7; the table's D call TRBD2 went unverified against the DNA. TRBV21-1 is deemed a pseudogene. CDR3 length equals 15 residues. The CDR3 here is CASSVRGGTPEEQYF. DNA for the CDR3: TGTGCCAGCAGCGTTCGGGGGGGGACCCCCGAGGAGCAGTACTTC.

The chain couples TRBV7-9 to TRBJ1-4; D is ambiguous. V lost 6 bases and J lost 2, with 19 bases in between. Germline-derived CDR1 and CDR2 are SEHNR and FQNEAQ (reference sequence). The CDR3 extends over 17 amino acids. The CDR3: CASSPTPGRETNEKLFF. CDR3 bases: TGTGCCAGCAGTCCGACACCGGGGAGGGAGACTAATGAAAAACTGTTTTTT.

The V and J genes are TRBV27 and TRBJ1-3; D uncertain. Germline V lookup: CDR1 MNHEY, CDR2 SMNVEV (reference sequence). The CDR3 runs 15 residues. The V end lost 2 bases, the J end lost 0 bases, and 8 bases lay between the germline ends. CDR3 in amino acids: CASSLKGLSGNTIYF. In DNA, the CDR3 is TGTGCCAGCAGTTTAAAGGGTCTCTCTGGAAACACCATATATTTT.

V and J are TRBV7-9 and TRBJ1-1; the D is unclear. V was shortened by 3 bases and J by 5 bases, with 10 bases between the two germline ends. The germline V gene encodes CDR1 SEHNR and CDR2 FQNEAQ (reference sequence). The CDR3 consists of 13 residues. The CDR3: CASSLLGPTEAFF. The CDR3 bases are TGTGCCAGCAGCTTGCTAGGCCCGACTGAAGCTTTCTTT.

The V call is TRBV7-3, the J call TRBJ2-2; D unclear. Trimming took off 2 bases at V and 4 bases at J, with 5 bases between the two ends. The CDR3 extends over 13 amino acids. Germline-derived CDR1 and CDR2 are SGHTA and FQGTGA. This CDR3 reads CASSLVSTGELFF. In DNA form, the CDR3 reads TGTGCCAGCAGCTTAGTGAGCACCGGGGAGCTGTTTTTT.

The chain links TRBV15 to TRBJ1-1, with a weak D call TRBD1 (5 bases). The V gene lost 6 bases and the J gene lost 1 base, with 12 bases spanning the gap. The CDR3 is made up of 14 amino acids. The V gene's germline CDR1 is LNHNV and CDR2 YYDKDF (reference sequence). CDR3 bases: TGTGCCACCAGGCTTCCAGGGCGGAACACTGAAGCTTTCTTT. As protein: CATRLPGRNTEAFF.

The chain links TRBV27 to TRBJ2-1; D is possibly TRBD2 (5 bases). The CDR3 runs 14 residues. Trimming stripped 5 bases from V and 8 bases from J, with 16 bases between. Germline CDR1 MNHEY, CDR2 SMNVEV (reference sequence). The CDR3 DNA follows: TGTGCCAGCAGTGTAACACGGGAAGGCGATGAGCAGTTCTTC. Encoded protein: CASSVTREGDEQFF.

The chain carries TRBV27 and TRBJ2-3, with 10 bases matching TRBD2. Trimming cost V 5 bases and J 6 bases; bases outside gene matches: 8. The CDR3 has 15 amino acids. Per germline, CDR1 MNHEY and CDR2 SMNVEV (reference sequence). The CDR3 loop reads CASSPAGGPGDTQYF. The CDR3 region has the DNA TGTGCCAGCAGTCCAGCGGGAGGGCCAGGGGATACGCAGTATTTT.

This chain uses TRBV28 with TRBJ1-5; no firm D call. This CDR3 is built from 15 residues. From germline, CDR1 is MDHEN and CDR2 SYDVKM. Trimming took 8 bases from V and 0 from J, leaving 14 bases between them. CDR3: CASQLREYSNQPQHF. The CDR3 DNA reads as TGTGCCAGCCAGTTGAGGGAATATAGCAATCAGCCCCAGCATTTT.

This rearrangement joins TRBV10-3 to TRBJ2-5, with TRBD2 matching over 11 bases. The CDR3 loop spans 15 amino acids. From germline, CDR1 is ENHRY and CDR2 SYGVKD. The V segment lost 11 bases and the J segment 1 base; nucleotides outside the gene matches: 9. In DNA form, the CDR3 reads TGTGCCCCCAAGCCTAGCGGGAGGCCCCAAGAGACCCAGTACTTC. Residues: CAPKPSGRPQETQYF.

The V call is TRBV29-1, the J call TRBJ2-1; maybe TRBD1 (8 bases). The germline gives CDR1 SQVTM, CDR2 ANQGSEA. The length of the CDR3 is 13 residues. The CDR3 reads CNLQGGRINEQFF. Here the CDR3 DNA reads TGCAACCTACAGGGGGGGCGAATCAATGAGCAGTTCTTC.

The chain links TRBV7-9 to TRBJ1-1; TRBD1 might be the D (6 bases). CDR1 is SEHNR, CDR2 FQNEAQ, per germline (reference sequence). The CDR3 contains 19 residues. V lost 4 bases and J 1 base, leaving 25 bases between the germline ends. The CDR3 DNA sequence: TGTGCCAGCAGCTCCACCCCGGGGGGGCTATGGAGTGAGAACACTGAAGCTTTCTTT. Residues: CASSSTPGGLWSENTEAFF. The variable domain in full, with the rest retrieved from reference TRBV7-9 and TRBJ1-1, is DTGVSQNPRHKITKRGQNVTFRCDPISEHNRLYWYRQTLGQGPEFLTYFQNEAQLEKSRLLSDRFSAERPKGSFSTLEIQRTEQGDSAMYLCASSSTPGGLWSENTEAFFGQGTRLTVV.

This chain connects TRBV6-1 to TRBJ2-1; D tentatively fits TRBD1 or TRBD2 (5 bases each). This CDR3 comprises 15 residues. Germline assignment: CDR1 MNHNS and CDR2 SASEGT. V lost 3 bases and J lost 4, with 13 bases in between. The chain's CDR3 is CASSEDPGGYNEQFF. The CDR3 region has the DNA TGTGCCAGCAGTGAGGACCCTGGGGGTTACAATGAGCAGTTCTTC.

This chain uses TRBV7-9 with TRBJ2-3; 7 bases map to TRBD2. The V and J ends lost 2 bases and 2 bases, in that order; junction bases with no gene match: 13. The germline V gene has CDR1 SEHNR and CDR2 FQNEAQ (reference sequence). This CDR3 spans 18 amino acids. The CDR3 coding sequence is TGTGCCAGCAGCTTACAACCACGGGAGGCAGGGATCACAGATACGCAGTATTTT. Translation gives CASSLQPREAGITDTQYF.

This chain connects TRBV6-1 to TRBJ1-5; D not certain. The germline CDR1 and CDR2 sequences are MNHNS and SASEGT. The CDR3 sequence is 13 residues long. Trimming took off 4 bases at V and 4 bases at J, with 8 bases between the two ends. CDR3 in DNA: TGTGCCAGCAGTGTAGGCAGTAATCAGCCCCAGCATTTT. The encoded protein is CASSVGSNQPQHF.

The rearrangement joins TRBV7-6 to TRBJ2-7, with TRBD2 matching 7 bases. V was clipped by 1 base and J by 5 bases; unmatched bases: 2. The CDR3 length is 13 residues. CDR1 is SGHVS, CDR2 FNYEAQ, per germline. The CDR3 bases are TGTGCCAGCAGCTTAGTCCGGGAGGACGAGCAGTACTTC. The encoded protein is CASSLVREDEQYF.

The CDR3 sequence is CASSEKDSTNEKLFF. In DNA form, the CDR3 reads TGCGCCAGCAGCGAGAAGGACTCAACTAATGAAAAACTGTTTTTT. The gene calls are TRBV4-1 and TRBJ1-4, with D unclear. V shed 5 bases and J shed 0 bases, with 10 bases lying between them. CDR3 size: 15 residues. Germline V CDR1 and CDR2: MGHRA, YSYEKL.

CDR3 nucleotides: TGTGCCAGCAGCTTAGTGGCGGGAGCAGGTGAGCAGTTCTTC. Encoded protein: CASSLVAGAGEQFF. This chain connects TRBV11-2 to TRBJ2-1; the match to TRBD2 covers 7 bases. This CDR3 comprises 14 residues. CDR1 and CDR2 (germline): SGHAT, FQNNGV. The V and J ends lost 1 base and 9 bases, in that order; junction bases with no gene match: 6. The full variable domain, with the rest looked up from reference TRBV11-2 and TRBJ2-1, is EAGVAQSPRYKIIEKRQSVAFWCNPISGHATLYWYQQILGQGPKLLIQFQNNGVVDDSQLPKDRFSAERLKGVDSTLKIQPAKLEDSAVYLCASSLVAGAGEQFFGPGTRLTVL.

This chain connects TRBV6-1 to TRBJ1-6; D unresolved. In germline, CDR1 is MNHNS, CDR2 SASEGT. Trimming cost V 3 bases and J 10 bases, with 13 bases left between them. CDR3 length: 14 residues. CDR3 sequence reads: CASSELQVESPLHF. In DNA, the CDR3 is TGTGCCAGCAGTGAGCTTCAGGTAGAGTCACCCCTCCACTTT.

The CDR3 protein is CASSYRLGQGKYEQYF. The DNA of the CDR3 is TGTGCCAGCAGTTACCGCCTGGGACAGGGTAAATACGAGCAGTACTTC. The rearrangement links TRBV6-6 to TRBJ2-7, with 9 bases fitting TRBD1. Losses at the gene ends were 2 bases for V and 4 bases for J; bases not matched to a gene: 9. Per germline, CDR1 MNHNY and CDR2 SVGAGI (reference sequence). The CDR3 has 16 amino acids.

The gene calls are TRBV7-9 and TRBJ2-7; 11 bases fit TRBD1. The V and J ends lost 1 base and 6 bases, in that order; junction bases with no gene match: 5. This CDR3 contains 15 residues. Per the germline V gene, CDR1 is SEHNR and CDR2 is FQNEAQ (reference sequence). The CDR3 DNA follows: TGTGCCAGCAGCTTAGGCCGGGACAGGGGGTCCGAGCAGTACTTC. Translation gives CASSLGRDRGSEQYF.